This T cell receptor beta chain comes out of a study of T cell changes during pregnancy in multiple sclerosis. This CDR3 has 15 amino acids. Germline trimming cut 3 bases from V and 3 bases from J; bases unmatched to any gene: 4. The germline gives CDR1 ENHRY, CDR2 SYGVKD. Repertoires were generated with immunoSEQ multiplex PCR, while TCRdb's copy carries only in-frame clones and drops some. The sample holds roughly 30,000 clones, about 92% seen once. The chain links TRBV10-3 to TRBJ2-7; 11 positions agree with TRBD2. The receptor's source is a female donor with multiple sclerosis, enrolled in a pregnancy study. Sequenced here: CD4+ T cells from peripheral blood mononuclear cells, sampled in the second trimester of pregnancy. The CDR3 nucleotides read TGTGCCATCAGTGATCGTCTAGCGGGAGGCTACGAGCAGTACTTC. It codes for CAISDRLAGGYEQYF.